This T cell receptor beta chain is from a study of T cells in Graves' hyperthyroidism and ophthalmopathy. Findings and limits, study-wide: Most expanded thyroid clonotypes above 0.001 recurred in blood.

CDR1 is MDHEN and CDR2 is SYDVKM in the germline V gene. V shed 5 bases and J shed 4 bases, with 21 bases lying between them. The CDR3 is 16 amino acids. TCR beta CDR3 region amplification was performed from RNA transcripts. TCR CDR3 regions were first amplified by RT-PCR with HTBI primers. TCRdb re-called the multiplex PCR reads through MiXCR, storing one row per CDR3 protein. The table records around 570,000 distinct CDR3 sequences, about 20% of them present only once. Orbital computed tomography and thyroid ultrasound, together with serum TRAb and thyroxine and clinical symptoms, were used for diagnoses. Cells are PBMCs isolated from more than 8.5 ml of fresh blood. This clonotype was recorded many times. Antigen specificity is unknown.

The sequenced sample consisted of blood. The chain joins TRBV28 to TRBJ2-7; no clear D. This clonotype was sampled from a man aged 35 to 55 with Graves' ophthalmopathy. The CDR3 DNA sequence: TGTGCCAGCAGTATCAACGGCCCCGGAGAGGATTACGAGCAGTACTTC. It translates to CASSINGPGEDYEQYF.